This TCR beta chain was recorded in a study of monozygotic twins with inflammatory bowel disease (dated by TCRdb to the late 2010s). At the level of the whole study: The complete study included approximately 28 monozygotic twin pairs: 19 IBD-discordant Danish pairs and nine German pairs, of which four were IBD-concordant and five were IBD-discordant. Disease-associated traits were sought mainly through comparisons between IBD patients and their genetically identical healthy co-twins within discordant pairs. Each individual had, on average, about 151 000 unique TCRalpha sequences and 181 000 unique TCRbeta sequences available for analysis.

The germline V gene specifies LGHNA as CDR1 and YSLEER as CDR2. The CDR3 starts with the cysteine, ends with the phenylalanine, and has 14 residues. A DNA sequence was not provided. Libraries were made using 5' RACE. Preparation of each TCR library used around 3,500 ng of total RNA. cDNA was synthesized with SMARTScribe reverse transcriptase in eight separate reactions per sample. During cDNA synthesis, template switching introduced unique molecular identifiers that contained a 6-nucleotide sample barcode. Amplification of TCRalpha and TCRbeta cDNA involved two nested PCRs of 16 and 9 cycles, and each PCR was followed by bead purification. Before amplification, the cDNA was both treated with uracil DNA-glycosylase and purified with the QIAquick PCR purification kit. The second PCR added Illumina TruSeq-compatible adapters along with sample-specific barcodes. Library quality and concentration were assessed using TapeStation and Qubit, and approximately 5 ng of each library was pooled. Sequencing of pooled libraries was carried out on an Illumina HiSeq2500 single-index Rapid Run using 2 x 100 bp reads and custom sequencing primers. Processing in the source paper ran as follows. PCR and sequencing errors were corrected by UMI-based consensus assembly using MiGEC version 1.2.6. MiXCR version 2.1.1 was used to carry out V(D)J alignment, clonotype assembly and CDR3 extraction. To normalise gene usage, clonotype sharing and MAIT/NKT TCR abundance, the analysis used the top 1000, 10 000 and 20 000 clonotypes per sample. Diversity was computed as the inverse Simpson index with the vegan R package after downsampling to 27 000 UMIs. Paired Mann-Whitney U tests were applied to discordant twin pairs, and Benjamini-Hochberg correction was used for multiple testing. After reprocessing by TCRdb, each CDR3 protein sequence is one entry, and no DNA is given. The V and J calls and clone size come from TCRdb's table, not from the authors' own analysis. This sample's table has entries for 150,000 or so distinct CDR3 sequences. The ten biggest clones cover less than 8% of the sample.

Results the study describes overall, beyond this receptor: Compared with healthy twins, IBD patients shared fewer clonotypes with other individuals, and the difference was most pronounced in patients with signs of disease activity. The analysis was unable to tell apart different T cell subtypes. The results gave no support for a single strong signal or clonotype linked to IBD. No difference in repertoire similarity was observed between concordant and discordant twins, possibly owing to limited statistical power. Because patients were on differing immunosuppressive treatments, the repertoires may have picked up extra background noise and inter-individual variability. Measured by the inverse Simpson index, TCRbeta repertoire diversity was lower in IBD patients than in their healthy co-twins.

From each donor, an approximately 2.3 ml peripheral blood sample was drawn into PAXgene tubes and stored at -80 degrees C. Without T cell sorting, total RNA was isolated from whole blood using the PAXgene blood miRNA kit on an automated QIAcube. Deep TCRalpha and TCRbeta repertoire profiling with unique molecular barcoding was performed on peripheral blood of monozygotic twin pairs concordant or discordant for inflammatory bowel disease. Smoking habits were recorded for all twin pairs, and individuals were classified as current, former or never smokers. For this clonotype: Its binding antigen is unknown.

This receptor chain uses TRBV4-3 and TRBJ2-5; without DNA, the TCRdb call of TRBD2 cannot be checked. The sequenced material came from blood. This clonotype originated in a human donor with ulcerative colitis or Crohn's disease, or a healthy co-twin of an affected twin (not recorded which). This receptor has the CDR3 CASRGLASQETQYF.